Listed below are T cell receptor beta chains from one sample, sequenced in a study of cytomegalovirus exposure and HLA in healthy donors. Data came from immunoSEQ multiplex PCR; TCRdb stores just in-frame clones and leaves some out. The sample carries under 75,000 clones, 85% recorded once. The sample comprised PBMCs. These receptors were obtained from a man between 25 and 39 years old in good health and CMV-seronegative. CDR3s include the opening cysteine and the closing phenylalanine or tryptophan. D genes are given only for firm matches.

J: TRBJ1-4
D: -
V: TRBV27
CDR3: CASSLTGGGEKLFF
DNA: TGTGCCAGCAGTTTGACAGGAGGTGGTGAAAAACTGTTTTTT

J: TRBJ2-7
D: -
V: TRBV7-2
CDR3: CASSLQPGASYEQYF
DNA: TGTGCCAGCAGCCTACAACCAGGTGCCTCCTACGAGCAGTACTTC

J: TRBJ2-3
D: TRBD2
V: TRBV5-1
CDR3: CASSLPLRGRTDTQYF
DNA: TGCGCCAGCAGCCTCCCTTTGCGGGGGAGGACAGATACGCAGTATTTT

J: TRBJ2-5
D: TRBD2
V: TRBV9
CDR3: CASSVPVAGGLETQYF
DNA: TGTGCCAGCAGCGTTCCCGTAGCGGGGGGGTTGGAGACCCAGTACTTC

J: TRBJ2-2
D: -
V: TRBV4-1
CDR3: CASSQSGAGELFF
DNA: TGCGCCAGCAGCCAATCCGGGGCCGGGGAGCTGTTTTTT

J: TRBJ1-5
D: -
V: TRBV7-9
CDR3: CASSSSLTGGQPQHF
DNA: TGTGCCAGCAGCTCGAGCCTGACAGGAGGACAGCCCCAGCATTTT

J: TRBJ2-1
D: TRBD2
V: TRBV6-5
CDR3: CASSQGLAPYNEQFF
DNA: TGTGCCAGCAGTCAAGGACTAGCACCCTACAATGAGCAGTTCTTC

J: TRBJ2-3
D: TRBD2
V: TRBV5-1
CDR3: CASSLAPGLVPDTQYF
DNA: TGCGCCAGCAGCTTGGCTCCGGGACTAGTTCCAGATACGCAGTATTTT

J: TRBJ2-1
D: TRBD2
V: TRBV11-3
CDR3: CASRSGTSGSEQFF
DNA: TGTGCCAGCAGGTCCGGGACTAGCGGGTCTGAGCAGTTCTTC

J: TRBJ2-7
D: -
V: TRBV7-3
CDR3: CASSLFSGSSYEQYF
DNA: TGTGCCAGCAGCTTATTTTCTGGGAGCTCCTACGAGCAGTACTTC

J: TRBJ1-5
D: TRBD1
V: TRBV5-1
CDR3: CASSTGTGGQPQHF
DNA: TGCGCCAGCAGCACCGGGACAGGGGGACAGCCCCAGCATTTT

J: TRBJ2-3
D: TRBD2
V: TRBV7-3
CDR3: CASSQNAGLETGTQYF
DNA: TGTGCCAGCAGCCAAAACGCAGGACTAGAAACGGGTACGCAGTATTTT

J: TRBJ2-1
D: TRBD2
V: TRBV7-3
CDR3: CASSLTGGDGSNEQFF
DNA: TGTGCCAGCAGCTTAACGGGGGGGGACGGATCCAATGAGCAGTTCTTC